Listed below are T cell receptor beta chains from one sample, sequenced in a study of cytomegalovirus exposure and HLA in healthy donors. Generated by immunoSEQ multiplex PCR, the TCRdb table keeps only in-frame clones and is missing some. The table includes 150,000 or so clones, 65% to 80% detected once. The sample comprised PBMCs. The origin of the receptors is a young man in good health and CMV-seropositive. The CDR3 runs from the conserved cysteine through the conserved F or W. Fields, in order: V gene, D gene, J gene, clone size, CDR3 DNA, CDR3 protein. D genes are given only for firm matches. For some rows the clone size is stated as once, few or many, or as a class when expanded; others skip it.

TRBV5-4	NA	TRBJ2-3	NA	TGTGCCAGCAGCTTGAAGACAAACACAGATACGCAGTATTTT	CASSLKTNTDTQYF
TRBV19	NA	TRBJ2-2	NA	TGTGCCAGTAGTATTACGGGTCCCGGGGAGCTGTTTTTT	CASSITGPGELFF
TRBV27	NA	TRBJ2-1	NA	TGTGCCAGCAGTTTTGCAACGGGATCTACCAATGAGCAGTTCTTC	CASSFATGSTNEQFF
TRBV7-9	TRBD1	TRBJ1-2	NA	TGTGCCAGCAGCTTTACGGTGACAGGGTCTGCCCCCTACTATGGCTACACCTTC	CASSFTVTGSAPYYGYTF
TRBV9	NA	TRBJ1-1	NA	TGTGCCAGCAGCGTAGGTGTGGGAGGTTTCACTGAAGCTTTCTTT	CASSVGVGGFTEAFF
TRBV15	TRBD1	TRBJ2-5	NA	TGTGCCACAAGCTGGGGACAGGGAAACACTGAGACCCAGTACTTC	CATSWGQGNTETQYF
TRBV15	NA	TRBJ2-3	once	TGTGCCACCAGCAGAGAACGAGTCACAGATACGCAGTATTTT	CATSRERVTDTQYF
TRBV5-1	TRBD1	TRBJ1-2	NA	TGCGCCAGCAGCTTGGGCTGGACAGGGGATATTGGCTACACCTTC	CASSLGWTGDIGYTF
TRBV6-5	NA	TRBJ1-1	few	TGTGCCACCCGAGCGAACACTGAAGCTTTCTTT	CATRANTEAFF
TRBV19	NA	TRBJ1-4	few	TGTGCCAGTAGTATTTTGGGCCGTAATGAAAAACTGTTTTTT	CASSILGRNEKLFF
TRBV11-3	NA	TRBJ2-1	few	TGTGCCAGCAGCCCCGCTGACTGGAAGCAGTTCTTC	CASSPADWKQFF
TRBV5-1	TRBD1	TRBJ2-1	once	TGCGCCAGCAGCTCCCTAGACAGGGTGGACAATGAGCAGTTCTTC	CASSSLDRVDNEQFF
TRBV4-1	NA	TRBJ2-1	NA	TGCGCCAGCAGCCAAGATGCCGCGGCGGGGAATGAGCAGTTCTTC	CASSQDAAAGNEQFF
TRBV11-3	TRBD1	TRBJ2-5	NA	TGTGCCAGCAGCTTAGCGGACAGGGGGCAAGAGACCCAGTACTTC	CASSLADRGQETQYF
TRBV6-5	TRBD1	TRBJ1-2	few	TGTGCCAGCAGTATTGCAGGGGGTGGCTACACCTTC	CASSIAGGGYTF
TRBV5-4	NA	TRBJ2-6	NA	TGTGCCAGCAGCTTGGCCGGGGGTGGGGCCAACGTCCTGACTTTC	CASSLAGGGANVLTF
TRBV29-1	NA	TRBJ2-2	NA	TGCAGCGGATTTGTGGCCGACACCGGGGAGCTGTTTTTT	CSGFVADTGELFF
TRBV11-2	TRBD1	TRBJ1-1	few	TGTGCCAGCAGCTACTTAAGGGGGCAGACTGAAGCTTTCTTT	CASSYLRGQTEAFF
TRBV7-9	NA	TRBJ2-3	NA	TGTGCCAGTACCGCCGGGACTAGCACAGATACGCAGTATTTT	CASTAGTSTDTQYF
TRBV21-1	NA	TRBJ1-1	NA	TGTGCCAGCAGGCCCACATCGCCTAACACTGAAGCTTTCTTT	CASRPTSPNTEAFF
TRBV9	TRBD1	TRBJ1-6	few	TGTGCCAGCAGCGCAGGGACAGGGGGTAGTAATTCACCCCTCCACTTT	CASSAGTGGSNSPLHF
TRBV10-3	TRBD2	TRBJ2-1	NA	TGTGCCACCGGAGCGGGAGCCTCCTACAATGAGCAGTTCTTC	CATGAGASYNEQFF
TRBV2	TRBD2	TRBJ2-5	NA	TGTGCCAGCAGTGAAGAGGACGGGAGGGCCGGGGAGACCCAGTACTTC	CASSEEDGRAGETQYF
TRBV4-1	TRBD1	TRBJ2-5	NA	TGCGCCAGCAGCCAAGAAGGGGGCGCAGGGGAGACCCAGTACTTC	CASSQEGGAGETQYF
TRBV11-1	NA	TRBJ1-6	NA	TGTGCCAGCAGCGAGGACATTTATAATTCACCCCTCCACTTT	CASSEDIYNSPLHF
TRBV9	TRBD2	TRBJ2-1	once	TGTGCCAGCAGCGTAGCCCCTCGGGGGGAGAATGAGCAGTTCTTC	CASSVAPRGENEQFF
TRBV5-4	NA	TRBJ1-6	few	TGTGCCAGCAGCATAACCAGGGGCCCTTATAATTCACCCCTCCACTTT	CASSITRGPYNSPLHF
TRBV4-2	TRBD2	TRBJ2-3	NA	TGTGCCAGCACACTCAGCCTAGCGGGGGACACAGATACGCAGTATTTT	CASTLSLAGDTDTQYF
TRBV7-9	TRBD2	TRBJ2-5	few	TGTGCCAGCAGCTTTTCGGCGGGAGGGTTTGAGACCCAGTACTTC	CASSFSAGGFETQYF
TRBV5-1	TRBD1	TRBJ1-2	NA	TGCGCCAGCAGCTACTCCGGGACAGGGGGCGATGGCTACACCTTC	CASSYSGTGGDGYTF
TRBV27	NA	TRBJ2-1	few	TGTGCCAGCAGTTTCAGTCCACACCAGAACAATGAGCAGTTCTTC	CASSFSPHQNNEQFF
TRBV28	NA	TRBJ2-6	NA	TGTGCCAGCAGCCCCGGTGGACAGTTCTCTGGGGCCAACGTCCTGACTTTC	CASSPGGQFSGANVLTF
TRBV6-1	TRBD1	TRBJ1-1	NA	TGTGCCAGCAGTGACAGGGGGATGAACACTGAAGCTTTCTTT	CASSDRGMNTEAFF
TRBV5-1	NA	TRBJ2-3	NA	TGCGCCAGCAGCTTGGCCTCCCAGTCAGATACGCAGTATTTT	CASSLASQSDTQYF
TRBV15	NA	TRBJ2-3	NA	TGTGCCACCAGCAGAGCGGGGAATACGCAGTATTTT	CATSRAGNTQYF
TRBV11-2	NA	TRBJ1-6	NA	TGTGCCAGCAGCCAAGCGGGACAAATGAATTCACCCCTCCACTTT	CASSQAGQMNSPLHF
TRBV4-1	TRBD1	TRBJ1-1	few	TGCGCCAGCAGCCCAGGGGGGATTGAAGCTTTCTTT	CASSPGGIEAFF
TRBV18	NA	TRBJ2-1	NA	TGTGCCAGCTCACCCCCCTCCCGCTCCTACAATGAGCAGTTCTTC	CASSPPSRSYNEQFF
TRBV18	TRBD2	TRBJ2-2	NA	TGTGCCAGCTCACGAGAGACTAGCGGGGGCAACACCGGGGAGCTGTTTTTT	CASSRETSGGNTGELFF
TRBV5-6	TRBD2	TRBJ2-3	NA	TGTGCCAGCAGTGGGCTAGCGGTTTCCGATACGCAGTATTTT	CASSGLAVSDTQYF
TRBV10-3	NA	TRBJ2-1	NA	TGTGCCATCAGCCGATCGGGAGCCGAGGGTTTGAATGAGCAGTTCTTC	CAISRSGAEGLNEQFF
TRBV5-6	NA	TRBJ1-2	few	TGTGCCAGCAGCGCGGGGGGCAGGGATCATGGCTACACCTTC	CASSAGGRDHGYTF
TRBV19	TRBD1	TRBJ1-2	NA	TGTGCCAGTAGTCCTCAGGGGGAATATGGCTACACCTTC	CASSPQGEYGYTF
TRBV27	NA	TRBJ1-1	NA	TGTGCCAGCAGTCCCCTCCCAGTGAACACTGAAGCTTTCTTT	CASSPLPVNTEAFF
TRBV28	NA	TRBJ1-4	NA	TGTGCCAGCAGTTTTCCGGGAAACCCTGATTTT	CASSFPGNPDF
TRBV5-1	NA	TRBJ2-1	NA	TGCGCCAGCAGCTTGGAAATGCGGGTCTCCTACAATGAGCAGTTCTTC	CASSLEMRVSYNEQFF
TRBV7-3	TRBD2	TRBJ2-5	once	TGTGCCAGCAGCTTATTCGGCGGGGGGGCCGTGGAGACCCAGTACTTC	CASSLFGGGAVETQYF
TRBV6-1	NA	TRBJ1-4	few	TGTGCCAGCAGGGTTTTGGGAGCCGATGGTGAAAAACTGTTTTTT	CASRVLGADGEKLFF
TRBV9	TRBD1	TRBJ2-1	few	TGTGCCAGCAGCGTTCTTCCGGGACAGGGAGACAATGAGCAGTTCTTC	CASSVLPGQGDNEQFF
TRBV10-3	NA	TRBJ1-4	NA	TGTGCCATCTCCTCGCGACAGGCCGAAAAACTGTTTTTT	CAISSRQAEKLFF
TRBV4-2	NA	TRBJ2-1	NA	TGTGCCAGCAGCTCACGGACAGAAGGTAACAATGAGCAGTTCTTC	CASSSRTEGNNEQFF
TRBV19	TRBD1	TRBJ2-6	NA	TGTGCCAGTAGCGCCGACAGGGCTGGGGCCAACGTCCTGACTTTC	CASSADRAGANVLTF
TRBV6-5	TRBD2	TRBJ2-3	NA	TGTGCCAGCAGTTACTCGGGACTAGCGACAGATACGCAGTATTTT	CASSYSGLATDTQYF